This T cell receptor beta chain appears in the sequencing data of a study of post-analysis software for immune sequencing data. Regarding the study as a whole: Multiple sclerosis patients had significantly lower normalized Chao1 diversity than controls.

Tagging with unique molecular identifiers was a feature of the TCR beta cDNA libraries. TCRdb passed the PCR reads through MiXCR, listing each CDR3 protein once. The top ten clones hold approximately 5% of a sample with fewer than 900,000 distinct CDR3 sequences, 46% of them seen once. Of note for this clonotype: Its antigen is unknown.

The sequenced sample consisted of blood. This sequence was found in a girl aged 10-17 years with multiple sclerosis.

The CDR3 nucleotides read TGTGCCAGCAGCGAACTCGGGGGCGGGAGGCCCCCCTACGAGCAGTACTTC. This sequence encodes CASSELGGGRPPYEQYF. The V call is TRBV3-1, the J call TRBJ2-7; 8 bases are a match to TRBD2. CDR3 size: 17 residues. Germline CDR1 reads LGHDT; CDR2 reads YNNKEL (reference sequence). V shed 5 bases, J shed 2 bases, and the junction held 14 bases outside the gene matches.